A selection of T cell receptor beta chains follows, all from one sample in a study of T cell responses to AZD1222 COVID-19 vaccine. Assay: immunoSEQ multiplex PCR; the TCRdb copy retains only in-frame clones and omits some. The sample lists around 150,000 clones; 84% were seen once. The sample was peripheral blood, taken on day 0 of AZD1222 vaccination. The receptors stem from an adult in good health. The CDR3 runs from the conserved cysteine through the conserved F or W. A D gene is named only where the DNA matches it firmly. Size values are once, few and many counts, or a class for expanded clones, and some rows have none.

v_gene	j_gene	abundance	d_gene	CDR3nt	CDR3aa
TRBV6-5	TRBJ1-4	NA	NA	TGTGCCAGCAGTTACGCCGCAGGAGCCTCTAATGAAAAACTGTTTTTT	CASSYAAGASNEKLFF
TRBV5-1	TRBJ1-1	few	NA	TGCGCCAGCAGCTTGGTCACGGCCAGAGCCAACACTGAAGCTTTCTTT	CASSLVTARANTEAFF
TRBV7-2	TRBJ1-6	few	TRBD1	TGTGCCAGCAGCTTAGGGGGACAGGGGAGTAAATCACCCCTCCACTTT	CASSLGGQGSKSPLHF
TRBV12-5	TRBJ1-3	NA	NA	TGTGCTAGTGGTTTAGGCTCTGGAAACACCATATATTTT	CASGLGSGNTIYF
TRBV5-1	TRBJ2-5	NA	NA	TGCGCCAGCAGCTTGGCCCCTCTCCATCCCTCCGATTGGGGACCGGCTAACCAAGAGACCCAGTACTTC	CASSLAPLHPSDWGPANQETQYF
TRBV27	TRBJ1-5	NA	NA	TGTGCCAGCAGTTTTGGGGGAAGATCCGATCAGCCCCAGCATTTT	CASSFGGRSDQPQHF
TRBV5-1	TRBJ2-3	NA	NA	TGCGCCAGCAGCTTGGGTAGCACAGATACGCAGTATTTT	CASSLGSTDTQYF
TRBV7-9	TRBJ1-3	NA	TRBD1	TGTGCCAGCAGCTCCCCTGCGGGACAGAGGAAAATCACCATATATTTT	CASSSPAGQRKITIYF
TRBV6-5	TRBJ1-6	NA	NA	TGTGCCAGCAGTTACTCCTCGACAGGAGGTGGTTCACCCCTCCACTTT	CASSYSSTGGGSPLHF
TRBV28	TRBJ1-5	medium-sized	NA	TGTGCCAGCAGTGAGAAGATCAGCAATCAGCCCCAGCATTTT	CASSEKISNQPQHF
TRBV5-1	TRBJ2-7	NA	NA	TGCGCCAGCAGCTTGTCGGGCTACGAGCAGTACTTC	CASSLSGYEQYF
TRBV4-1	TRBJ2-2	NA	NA	TGCGCCAGCAGCCAAGTGACTACCCCGGGAACCGGGGAGCTGTTTTTT	CASSQVTTPGTGELFF
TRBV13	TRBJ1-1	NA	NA	TGTGCCAGCAGCTGGGAGATGAACACTGAAGCTTTCTTT	CASSWEMNTEAFF
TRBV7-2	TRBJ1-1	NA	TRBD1	TGTGCCAGCAACAGACGCACAGGGGTTGTAACTGAAGCTTTCTTT	CASNRRTGVVTEAFF
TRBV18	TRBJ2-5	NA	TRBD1	TGTGCCAGCTCCAAACAGACAGGGGGCTTCCAAGAGACCCAGTACTTC	CASSKQTGGFQETQYF
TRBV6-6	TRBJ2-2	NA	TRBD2	TGTGCCACTGGGCTAGCGGGCTCATCGAACACCGGGGAGCTGTTTTTT	CATGLAGSSNTGELFF
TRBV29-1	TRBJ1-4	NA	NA	TGCAGCGTTGAAGACCCTTCCGAAAAACTGTTTTTT	CSVEDPSEKLFF
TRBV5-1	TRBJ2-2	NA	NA	TGCGCCAGCAGCTTCCGTCCAACAGGGCTGCCGGGGGAGCTGTTTTTT	CASSFRPTGLPGELFF
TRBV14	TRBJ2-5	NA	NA	TGTGCCAGCAGCCAAGAAAACAGGGACCCACGCCAAAAGACCCAGTACTTC	CASSQENRDPRQKTQYF
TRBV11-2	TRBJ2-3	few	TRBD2	TGTGCCAGCAGCCCGGGACTAAGGACAGATACGCAGTATTTT	CASSPGLRTDTQYF
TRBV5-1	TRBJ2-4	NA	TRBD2	TGCGCCAGCAGCGCCGGGACTAGCGGGGGGGCTGGTAACATTCAGTACTTC	CASSAGTSGGAGNIQYF
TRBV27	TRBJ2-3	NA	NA	TGTGCCAGCAGTTTACTAGGTTCATTAGATACGCAGTATTTT	CASSLLGSLDTQYF
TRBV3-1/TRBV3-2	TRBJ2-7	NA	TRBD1	TGTGCCAGCAGTCGGACAGGGAACGAGCAGTACTTC	CASSRTGNEQYF
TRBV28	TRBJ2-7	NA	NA	TGTGCCAGCAGTACCCCACTAGGGATAACCTACGAGCAGTACTTC	CASSTPLGITYEQYF
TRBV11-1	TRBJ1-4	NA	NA	TGTGCCAGCAGCTTCCCGAATGAAAAACTGTTTTTT	CASSFPNEKLFF
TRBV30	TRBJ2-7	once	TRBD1	TGTGCCTGGAGTTCCGGGACAGGGGAGGACGAGCAGTACTTC	CAWSSGTGEDEQYF
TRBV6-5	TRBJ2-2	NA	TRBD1	TGTGCCAGCAGGGCAGGGGGCACCGGGGAGCTGTTTTTT	CASRAGGTGELFF
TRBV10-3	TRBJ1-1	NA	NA	TGTGCCATCAGTGACGGTGAGACAATGAACACTGAAGCTTTCTTT	CAISDGETMNTEAFF
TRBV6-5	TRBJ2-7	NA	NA	TGTGCCAGCATCCCGGACTCCTTCTACGAGCAGTACTTC	CASIPDSFYEQYF
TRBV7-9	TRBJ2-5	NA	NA	TGTGCCAGCAGCCCCCCTCAGCAAGAGACCCAGTACTTC	CASSPPQQETQYF
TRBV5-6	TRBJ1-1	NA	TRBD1	TGTGCCAGCAGCTTCACAGGGGGCTCGGAGACTGAAGCTTTCTTT	CASSFTGGSETEAFF
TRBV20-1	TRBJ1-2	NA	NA	TGCAGGCCGGGGGGTGACTATGGCTACACCTTC	CRPGGDYGYTF
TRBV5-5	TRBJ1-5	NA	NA	TGTGCCAGCAGCTCCCGGGACAGCAATCAGCCCCAGCATTTT	CASSSRDSNQPQHF
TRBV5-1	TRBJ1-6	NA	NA	TGCGCCAGCAGCCCGGGGGAGGATTCACCCCTCCACTTT	CASSPGEDSPLHF
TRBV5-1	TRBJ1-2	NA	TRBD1	TGCGCCAGCAGCTCCCCCGGGACAGGGGTTTCGGGAGGCTACACCTTC	CASSSPGTGVSGGYTF
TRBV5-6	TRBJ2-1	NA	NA	TGTGCCAGCAGCTATGCCGGTGAGCAGTTCTTC	CASSYAGEQFF
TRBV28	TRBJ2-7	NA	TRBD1	TGTGCCAGCAGTTTCCCCGGGACAGGGGGCTGGGAGCAGTACTTC	CASSFPGTGGWEQYF
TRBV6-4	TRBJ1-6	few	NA	TGTGCCAGCAGTGAGCGGCAGGGAGATTCACCCCTCCACTTT	CASSERQGDSPLHF
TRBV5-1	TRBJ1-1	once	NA	TGCGCCAGCAGCCCGGACCACGAGGCGACTGAAGCTTTCTTT	CASSPDHEATEAFF
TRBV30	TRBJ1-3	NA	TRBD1	TGTGCCTGGAGTGTAAACAGGGGGAACACCATATATTTT	CAWSVNRGNTIYF
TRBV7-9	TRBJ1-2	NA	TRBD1	TGTGCCAGCAGCTTAGACAGGGGTTTTAACTATGGCTACACCTTC	CASSLDRGFNYGYTF
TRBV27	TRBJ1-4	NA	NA	TGTGCCAGCAGTCCGGGGGGACGGCGGAATGAAAAACTGTTTTTT	CASSPGGRRNEKLFF
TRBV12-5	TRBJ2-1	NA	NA	TGTGCTAGTGGTTTGGCCCCTCAGGGTGGGCAGTTCTTC	CASGLAPQGGQFF
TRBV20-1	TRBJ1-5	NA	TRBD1	TGCAGTGCTAGTGAGACAGGGAGGAGGTTAAATCAGCCCCAGCATTTT	CSASETGRRLNQPQHF
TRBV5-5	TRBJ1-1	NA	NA	TGTGCCAGCAGCTTGGCCCGGGGAATACACACTGAAGCTTTCTTT	CASSLARGIHTEAFF
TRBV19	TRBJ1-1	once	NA	TGTGCCAGTGGGGGGCGGGACACTGAAGCTTTCTTT	CASGGRDTEAFF
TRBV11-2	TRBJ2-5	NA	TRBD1	TGTGCCAGCAGCCCCGGGACAGGCACTCAAGAGACCCAGTACTTC	CASSPGTGTQETQYF
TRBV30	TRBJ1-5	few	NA	TGTGCCTGGAGTAGGGGCTTCGCGGAGCCCCAGCATTTT	CAWSRGFAEPQHF
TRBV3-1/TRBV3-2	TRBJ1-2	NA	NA	TGTGCCAGCAGCCAACGGAGTAACTATGGCTACACCTTC	CASSQRSNYGYTF
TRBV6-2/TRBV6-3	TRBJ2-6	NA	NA	TGTGCCAGCAGTCGAAGCAGGGCTGGGGCCAACGTCCTGACTTTC	CASSRSRAGANVLTF
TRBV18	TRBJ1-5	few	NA	TGTGCCAGCTCACCGTTCGGGGTTGGGCAGCCCCAGCATTTT	CASSPFGVGQPQHF